These 23 T cell receptor beta chains came from one sample sequenced in a study of blood T cell repertoires in COVID-19. The repertoire was sequenced with immunoSEQ multiplex PCR; TCRdb's copy has only in-frame clones and lacks some. This table has 170,000 or so clones, approximately 81% appearing once. Sequencing was done on a sample of peripheral blood. The receptor set was obtained from a man aged 18 to 30 with active or convalescent COVID-19.

The chain recombines TRBV7-2 with TRBJ2-1; possible D gene TRBD2, 7 bases. V gave up 4 bases and J gave up 3 bases, with 13 bases separating them. Germline loops: CDR1 SGHTA, CDR2 FQGNSA. This CDR3 spans 15 amino acids. CDR3 protein: CASSSYGGHYNEQFF. CDR3 coding DNA: TGTGCCAGCAGCTCTTACGGGGGGCACTACAATGAGCAGTTCTTC.

This chain connects TRBV11-3 to TRBJ2-3, with 13 bases lining up with TRBD2. Germline CDR1 SGHNT, CDR2 YENEEA. The length of the CDR3 is 16 residues. After removal of 5 bases from V and 4 bases from J, the junction contained 6 bases not matched to a gene. The CDR3 spells CASSPSGLAGPDTQYF. The CDR3 nucleotides read TGTGCCAGCAGCCCCTCGGGACTAGCGGGACCAGATACGCAGTATTTT.

This clone was picked up a small number of times. The V and J genes are TRBV6-4 and TRBJ2-7; no firm D call. The CDR3 runs 17 residues. CDR1 is MRHNA and CDR2 is SNTAGT in the germline V gene. With 2 bases removed from V and 2 bases from J, the gap between germline ends came to 19 bases. CDR3 amino acids: CASSDPGTLNLPYEQYF. The DNA for the CDR3 is TGTGCCAGCAGTGACCCAGGTACCCTAAATTTACCCTACGAGCAGTACTTC.

CDR3 amino acids: CASSQRLVGYTF. CDR3 bases: TGTGCCAGCAGCCAACGGTTAGTGGGCTACACCTTC. This rearrangement joins TRBV3-1 (or the pseudogene TRBV3-2) to TRBJ1-2; D is uncertain. Deletions cut 2 bases from V and 8 bases from J, with 9 bases between. CDR3 length equals 12 residues. Looked up from germline, CDR1 is LGHDT and CDR2 is YNNKEL (reference sequence).

This clone was seen only once. The V call is TRBV6-5, the J call TRBJ1-4; D is unresolved. The CDR3 length is 15 residues. Between the trimmed V and J ends, which lost 0 bases and 7 bases, there was a span of 12 bases. CDR1 and CDR2 from the germline V gene are MNHEY and SVGAGI. The CDR3 DNA reads TGTGCCAGCAGTTACTCGACCGGGGTAACTGAAAAACTGTTTTTT. Translation: CASSYSTGVTEKLFF.

This chain links TRBV7-9 with TRBJ2-7; D might be TRBD1 (6 bases). The CDR3 is 14 residues long. Germline V CDR1 and CDR2: SEHNR, FQNEAQ (reference sequence). V lost 6 bases, J lost 7 bases, and 19 bases lay in between. CDR3 protein: CASREDSYLGEQYF. DNA for the CDR3: TGTGCCAGCAGAGAGGACAGCTACCTAGGGGAGCAGTACTTC.

This sequence joins TRBV7-3 and TRBJ2-1; 12 bases are shared with TRBD2. The CDR3 has 16 residues. The germline CDR1 and CDR2 sequences are SGHTA and FQGTGA. V trimming: 5 bases; J trimming: 5 bases; junction bases outside the gene matches: 7. The CDR3, as DNA: TGTGCCAGCAGCCCAAAGACTAGCGGGAGTAACAATGAGCAGTTCTTC. It yields the protein CASSPKTSGSNNEQFF.

V and J are TRBV6-5 and TRBJ1-1; D ambiguous. V was cut by 0 bases and J by 4 bases, with 15 bases left in between. Germline loops: CDR1 MNHEY, CDR2 SVGAGI. The CDR3 is made up of 16 amino acids. CDR3 loop: CASSYSNNPGSTEAFF. CDR3 bases: TGTGCCAGCAGTTACTCGAACAACCCGGGGAGCACTGAAGCTTTCTTT.

Here the CDR3 reads CASSFDSPARNEQFF. The DNA for the CDR3 is TGCGCCAGCAGCTTTGACAGTCCCGCTCGCAATGAGCAGTTCTTC. The chain uses TRBV5-1 and TRBJ2-1; D is perhaps TRBD1 (5 bases). CDR3 length: 15 amino acids. Per germline, CDR1 SGHRS and CDR2 YFSETQ. The V and J ends lost 2 bases and 6 bases respectively, with 15 bases between them.

The chain carries TRBV18 and TRBJ2-2, with a weak D call TRBD2 (6 bases). This CDR3 has 16 residues. The V gene lost 3 bases and the J gene lost 1 base, with 12 bases spanning the gap. Germline V gene data show CDR1 as KGHSH and CDR2 as LQKENI. For the CDR3, the DNA is TGTGCCAGCTCACCTATGGGACTTCGGAACACCGGGGAGCTGTTTTTT. This encodes CASSPMGLRNTGELFF.

The rearrangement uses TRBV7-6 and TRBJ2-3; TRBD2 matches 7 bases. V lost 5 bases, J lost 6 bases, and 26 bases stayed unmatched. The CDR3 extends over 20 amino acids. Germline V lookup: CDR1 SGHVS, CDR2 FNYEAQ. The CDR3 DNA reads TGTGCCAGCAGCCCCGGTGTTTCTGCCCGAATGGCGGGAGCTAGGGATACGCAGTATTTT. This translates into CASSPGVSARMAGARDTQYF.

The rearrangement uses TRBV6-6 and TRBJ1-5; 9 positions agree with TRBD1. The germline CDR1 and CDR2 sequences are MNHNY and SVGAGI (reference sequence). V shed 6 bases and J 2 bases; nucleotides not matched to a gene: 8. CDR3 size: 16 residues. The CDR3 region has the DNA TGTGCCAGCAGAAGGACAGGGGAGGCCGGCAATCAGCCCCAGCATTTT. This codes for CASRRTGEAGNQPQHF.

The chain employs TRBV7-2 and TRBJ2-4, with D possibly TRBD2 on 5 matching bases. This CDR3 contains 14 residues. From germline, CDR1 is SGHTA and CDR2 FQGNSA. Between the trimmed V and J ends, which lost 3 bases and 8 bases, there was a span of 14 bases. CDR3 DNA sequence: TGTGCCAGCAGCTTCACCGGCCCCGGGGACATTCAGTACTTC. Amino acids: CASSFTGPGDIQYF.

The chain links TRBV12-5 to TRBJ2-3; 8 bases map to TRBD2. Germline V lookup: CDR1 LGHNT, CDR2 FRNRAP. This CDR3 comprises 17 residues. V lost 0 bases to trimming and J lost 3 bases; unmatched junction nucleotides: 8. CDR3 in DNA: TGTGCTAGTGGTTTGGTACGAGACGGGAGGGCGACAGATACGCAGTATTTT. It translates to CASGLVRDGRATDTQYF.

Concerning this clone: One end of the junction is discordant with germline, which a read error may explain. The chain joins TRBV7-7 to TRBJ2-5; 8 bases map to TRBD1. Germline CDR1 and CDR2: SSHAT and FNYEAQ (reference sequence). The CDR3 consists of 14 residues. The CDR3 sequence is CASSSRGRQETQYF. The DNA for the CDR3 is TGTGCTAGCAGCAGCAGGGGGCGGCAAGAGACCCAGTACTTC.

The chain links TRBV7-2 to TRBJ1-3; 7 nucleotides line up with TRBD1. The germline V gene has CDR1 SGHTA and CDR2 FQGNSA. The CDR3 contains 15 residues. V was pared by 6 bases and J by 0 bases, with 5 bases of the junction left unmatched. The CDR3 is CASRETGNSGNTIYF. For the CDR3, the DNA is TGTGCCAGCAGAGAGACAGGGAACTCTGGAAACACCATATATTTT.

J is TRBJ1-1 and V is TRBV25-1; a possible D gene is TRBD1 (6 bases). The germline CDR1 and CDR2 sequences are MGHDK and SYGVNS. V shed 3 bases and J shed 1 base, with 12 bases lying between them. This CDR3 has 15 amino acids. The CDR3 DNA reads TGTGCCAGCAGTGAGATAGGGGGTGGGAACACTGAAGCTTTCTTT. This translates into CASSEIGGGNTEAFF.

The chain links TRBV27 to TRBJ2-3; 12 nucleotides line up with TRBD2. The V segment lost 8 bases and the J segment 3 bases; nucleotides outside the gene matches: 6. The CDR3 totals 15 residues. The germline V gene has CDR1 MNHEY and CDR2 SMNVEV (reference sequence). CDR3 loop: CASGNLAGGTDTQYF. The CDR3 bases are TGTGCCAGCGGAAATCTAGCGGGGGGGACAGATACGCAGTATTTT.

The J gene is TRBJ1-2, the V gene TRBV19; D not certain. CDR1 is LNHDA and CDR2 is SQIVND in the germline V gene (reference sequence). The V end was cut by 3 bases, the J end by 4 bases, with 9 bases between. The CDR3 extends over 13 amino acids. CDR3 in amino acids: CASSIGGSYGYTF. CDR3 bases: TGTGCCAGTAGTATCGGCGGTTCCTATGGCTACACCTTC.

The J gene is TRBJ2-7, the V gene TRBV7-2; TRBD1 matches 9 bases. V shed 1 base and J 4 bases; nucleotides not matched to a gene: 11. The CDR3 contains 17 residues. Germline V gene data show CDR1 as SGHTA and CDR2 as FQGNSA. The CDR3 loop reads CASSLGLAGTGPYEQYF. The CDR3 nucleotides are TGTGCCAGCAGCTTAGGGTTAGCCGGGACAGGGCCTTACGAGCAGTACTTC.

This clone came up a few times. This chain connects TRBV2 to TRBJ1-1, with D possibly matching TRBD1 (5 bases). V shed 8 bases and J shed 8 bases, with 15 bases lying between them. This CDR3 contains 12 residues. CDR1 and CDR2 (germline): SNHLY, FYNNEI. The CDR3 loop is CASRRALGEAFF. CDR3 nucleotides: TGTGCCAGCCGCAGGGCACTTGGGGAAGCTTTCTTT.

This chain links TRBV6-5 with TRBJ1-2; D is perhaps TRBD1 (6 bases). Trimming left V 6 bases short and J 4 bases short, with 12 bases between. The CDR3 extends over 13 amino acids. Germline CDR1 MNHEY, CDR2 SVGAGI. The CDR3 protein is CASSGQKSYGYTF. In DNA, the CDR3 is TGTGCCAGCAGCGGACAGAAGTCCTATGGCTACACCTTC.

This clone was counted only a few times. The CDR3 nucleotides read TGCGCCAGCAGCTGGGGACAGGGGGTGAACACTGAAGCTTTCTTT. Amino acid sequence: CASSWGQGVNTEAFF. The chain couples TRBV5-1 to TRBJ1-1; the match to TRBD1 covers 11 bases. CDR3 length equals 15 residues. CDR1 is SGHRS and CDR2 is YFSETQ in the germline V gene. Unmatched junction bases numbered 1, after V lost 3 bases and J lost 0 bases.